These 5 T cell receptor beta chains share one sample of origin, sequenced in a study of T cell clonality in common variable immunodeficiency (dated by TCRdb to between 2014 and 2017). The library was made by the immunoSEQ multiplex PCR assay. TCRdb limited this immuneACCESS table to in-frame rearrangements with V and J called. A share of clones is missing; checked studies link under half to unresolved V genes, and the rest is unexplained. The sample records 50,000 to 55,000 clones, none occurring a single time. The top ten clonotypes cover around 2% of the sample. The sequenced sample consisted of peripheral blood mononuclear cells. These receptors were collected from a person between 18 and 75 years old in good health.

The sequenced CDR3 bases are TGTGCCAGCAGCTTCGTCCAAGGAGGGCGAGAGACC. Translated, it gives CASSFVQGGRET. The entire CDR3 sequence reads CASSFVQGGRETQYF. The chain couples TRBV7-2 to TRBJ2-5, with D maybe TRBD2 (6 bases). The sequence runs out 3 residues before the end of the CDR3; the remainder is reconstructed from the germline J gene. V was cut by 3 bases and J by 4 bases, with 15 bases left in between. Germline CDR1 reads SGHTA; CDR2 reads FQGNSA. The length of the CDR3 is 15 residues.

In its sample, this clone was seen many times. The CDR3 goes on 3 residues after the read ends, and that part is filled in from the germline J gene. The sample has other DNA sequences that encode this CDR3 too. V is TRBV20-1 and J is TRBJ2-1, with 7 bases lining up with TRBD2. CDR1 is DFQATT, CDR2 SNEGSKA, per germline (reference sequence). Germline trimming cut 3 bases from V and 2 bases from J; bases unmatched to any gene: 4. There are 14 residues in the CDR3. The CDR3 DNA, read in part, is TGCAGTGCTAGGGGGCTAGCGGCCTACAATGAG. Protein: CSARGLAAYNE. The full CDR3 protein is CSARGLAAYNEQFF.

This clone has just a few counts. The read halts 3 residues ahead of the CDR3 end, with the missing end drawn from the germline J gene. The chain carries TRBV5-1 and TRBJ2-1; 9 bases agree with TRBD2. Germline V gives CDR1 SGHRS, CDR2 YFSETQ. CDR3 length: 15 residues. J was trimmed by 0 bases and V by 3 bases; bases with no gene match: 1. The sequenced CDR3 bases are TGCGCCAGCAGCTATAGCGGGAGCTCCTACAATGAG. Its protein is CASSYSGSSYNE. The full-length CDR3 reads as CASSYSGSSYNEQFF.

This clone was seen ten or more times. The CDR3 end falls 3 residues outside the read, so it is completed with the germline J gene. V usage is TRBV7-3 and J usage is TRBJ2-5; D gene unclear. The CDR3 loop spans 13 amino acids. Germline CDR1 and CDR2: SGHTA and FQGTGA. The V end was cut by 5 bases, the J end by 5 bases, with 12 bases between. CDR3 sequence: CASSPPGFETQYF. CDR3 bases read: TGTGCCAGCAGCCCCCCAGGCTTCGAGACC.

This clone appeared many times. The read ends 3 residues early relative to the CDR3; the germline J gene fills the gap. V usage is TRBV19 and J usage is TRBJ1-1; 7 positions match TRBD1. Germline CDR1 reads LNHDA; CDR2 reads SQIVND (reference sequence). There are 13 residues in the CDR3. Trimming at V came to 6 bases and at J to 3 bases, leaving 4 bases not matched to a gene. The DNA read from the CDR3 is TGTGCCAGTAGACAGGGGACTGACACTGAA. Translation: CASRQGTDTE. The whole CDR3 sequence reads CASRQGTDTEAFF. The whole variable domain, filled in from reference TRBV19 and TRBJ1-1, reads DGGITQSPKYLFRKEGQNVTLSCEQNLNHDAMYWYRQDPGQGLRLIYYSQIVNDFQKGDIAEGYSVSREKKESFPLTVTSAQKNPTAFYLCASRQGTDTEAFFGQGTRLTVV.